The 13 T cell receptor beta chains below were found in one sample sequenced in a study of blood T cell repertoires in COVID-19. Assay used: immunoSEQ multiplex PCR; TCRdb lists only in-frame clones, some missing. The profile covers 200,000 to 250,000 clones, with around 84% appearing a single time and around 18% taken by the ten largest. The sequenced sample consisted of peripheral blood. The receptors were gathered from a woman of 80 years or more with active or convalescent COVID-19.

The gene calls are TRBV30 and TRBJ1-4, with D uncertain. Germline V gene sequence: CDR1 GTSNPN, CDR2 SVGIG (reference sequence). The V and J ends lost 0 bases and 8 bases respectively, with 13 bases between them. This CDR3 is 14 amino acids long. DNA for the CDR3: TGTGCCTGGAGTGTACCATGGGAGGGAGAAAAACTGTTTTTT. It is translated as CAWSVPWEGEKLFF. Variable domain in full (rest from reference TRBV30 and TRBJ1-4): SQTIHQWPATLVQPVGSPLSLECTVEGTSNPNLYWYRQAAGRGLQLLFYSVGIGQISSEVPQNLSASRPQDRQFILSSKKLLLSDSGFYLCAWSVPWEGEKLFFGSGTQLSVL.

This chain uses TRBV19 with TRBJ1-1; D is possibly TRBD1 (5 bases). With 9 bases removed from V and 2 bases from J, the gap between germline ends came to 13 bases. Per the germline V gene, CDR1 is LNHDA and CDR2 is SQIVND (reference sequence). CDR3 length: 13 amino acids. CDR3 region: CARLGEINTEAFF. In nucleotides, the CDR3 is TGTGCCAGATTAGGGGAAATCAACACTGAAGCTTTCTTT.

The CDR3 loop is CASSQGGWVDEKLFF. CDR3 DNA sequence: TGCGCCAGCAGCCAAGGAGGGTGGGTCGATGAAAAACTGTTTTTT. This chain connects TRBV4-1 to TRBJ1-4; D not resolved. Looked up from germline, CDR1 is MGHRA and CDR2 is YSYEKL. This CDR3 is built from 15 residues. V was trimmed by 1 base and J by 6 bases, leaving 12 bases between them.

V usage is TRBV24-1 and J usage is TRBJ1-4, with no clear D. CDR3 length: 11 residues. Germline V gives CDR1 KGHDR, CDR2 SFDVKD. Trimming left V 7 bases short and J 6 bases short, with 5 bases between. The chain's CDR3 is CATRPDEKLFF. The CDR3 DNA reads as TGTGCCACCAGGCCGGATGAAAAACTGTTTTTT.

This clone appeared a few times. This chain links TRBV11-2 with TRBJ1-5, with 8 bases aligning to TRBD1. In germline, CDR1 is SGHAT, CDR2 FQNNGV. After removal of 0 bases from V and 7 bases from J, the junction contained 5 bases not matched to a gene. The length of the CDR3 is 15 residues. The CDR3 sequence: CASSLDGQGGQPQHF. The CDR3 nucleotides are TGTGCCAGCAGCTTAGATGGACAGGGAGGACAGCCCCAGCATTTT.

V is TRBV4-3 and J is TRBJ2-3; 11 bases are a match to TRBD2. This CDR3 contains 17 residues. Losses at the gene ends were 0 bases for V and 5 bases for J; bases not matched to a gene: 7. The germline gives CDR1 LGHNA, CDR2 YSLEER. CDR3 sequence reads: CASSQDTSGRSIDTQYF. Here the CDR3 DNA reads TGCGCCAGCAGCCAAGACACTAGCGGGAGAAGTATAGATACGCAGTATTTT.

The V and J genes are TRBV3-1 (or the pseudogene TRBV3-2) and TRBJ2-2, with no clear D. Germline CDR1 and CDR2: LGHDT and YNNKEL (reference sequence). Deletions cut 8 bases from V and 4 bases from J, with 11 bases between. CDR3 size: 13 residues. The CDR3 bases are TGTGCCAGCCGGAGACCGCCCACCGGGGAGCTGTTTTTT. Protein: CASRRPPTGELFF.

The chain combines TRBV19 with TRBJ2-2; 11 bases fit TRBD2. V gave up 4 bases and J gave up 2 bases; unmatched junction bases: 9. The germline gives CDR1 LNHDA, CDR2 SQIVND (reference sequence). The CDR3 is 18 residues long. The CDR3 region has the DNA TGTGCCAGTAGTAGGAGGGGACTAGCGGATTTTAACACCGGGGAGCTGTTTTTT. Its protein is CASSRRGLADFNTGELFF. The full variable domain, completed using reference TRBV19 and TRBJ2-2, is DGGITQSPKYLFRKEGQNVTLSCEQNLNHDAMYWYRQDPGQGLRLIYYSQIVNDFQKGDIAEGYSVSREKKESFPLTVTSAQKNPTAFYLCASSRRGLADFNTGELFFGEGSRLTVL.

The chain carries TRBV6-2 or TRBV6-3 and TRBJ1-2, with 7 bases identical to TRBD1. The CDR3 runs to 17 residues. V trimming: 4 bases; J trimming: 3 bases; junction bases outside the gene matches: 14. CDR1 MNHEY and CDR2 SVGEGT come from the germline V gene. Written as DNA, the CDR3 is TGTGCCAGCAGTTCTTACTTTGGGACAGTCCGGGACTATGGCTACACCTTC. Its translation: CASSSYFGTVRDYGYTF.

The V call is TRBV11-2, the J call TRBJ2-7; D gene ambiguous. This CDR3 has 11 amino acids. Germline CDR1 reads SGHAT; CDR2 reads FQNNGV. V lost 3 bases and J 9 bases, leaving 9 bases between the germline ends. Written as DNA, the CDR3 is TGTGCCAGCAGCTTTACTACGGGGCAGTACTTC. It codes for CASSFTTGQYF.

The rearrangement links TRBV21-1 to TRBJ2-1; no DNA check was done on the table's D call, TRBD2. TRBV21-1 is assigned pseudogene status. The CDR3 contains 16 residues. CDR3 coding DNA: TGTGCCAGCAGCAAAGATCAACTAGCGGGGGACAATGAGCAGTTCTTC. Amino acids: CASSKDQLAGDNEQFF.

This chain uses TRBV28 with TRBJ1-1, with D possibly matching TRBD1 (5 bases). V was pared by 3 bases and J by 4 bases, with 9 bases between. CDR1 and CDR2 (germline): MDHEN, SYDVKM. This CDR3 has 13 residues. CDR3 amino acids: CASSLEGITEAFF. The CDR3 coding sequence is TGTGCCAGCAGTTTGGAGGGGATCACTGAAGCTTTCTTT.

This clone was detected once. The chain recombines TRBV19 with TRBJ2-7, with 8 bases lining up with TRBD1. The CDR3 loop spans 14 amino acids. Trimming removed 2 bases from V and 6 bases from J; junction bases left unmatched: 6. The germline V gene has CDR1 LNHDA and CDR2 SQIVND (reference sequence). This chain's CDR3 is CASSIQGAYGEQYF. The CDR3 bases are TGTGCCAGTAGTATACAGGGGGCTTATGGCGAGCAGTACTTC.